This TCR beta chain was documented in a study of T cells in Graves' hyperthyroidism and ophthalmopathy. This clonotype was picked up a small number of times. TCR beta CDR3 regions were amplified from RNA transcripts. Carried out on the TCR CDR3, a first-round RT-PCR used the HTBI primer set. Each CDR3 protein gets one entry after TCRdb re-called the multiplex PCR reads with MiXCR. Of about 600,000 distinct CDR3 sequences detected, 16% appear once; the ten largest clones hold roughly 3.3%. The CDR3 consists of 14 residues. V lost 2 bases and J 0 bases, leaving 9 bases between the germline ends. In germline, CDR1 is SGHRS, CDR2 YFSETQ.

The V gene is TRBV5-1, the J gene TRBJ2-7; D not certain. The sample comprised blood. This sequence was found in a woman in her forties with Graves' ophthalmopathy. The CDR3 bases are TGCGCCAGCAGCTTTCACGACGGCTCCTACGAGCAGTACTTC. Its protein is CASSFHDGSYEQYF.